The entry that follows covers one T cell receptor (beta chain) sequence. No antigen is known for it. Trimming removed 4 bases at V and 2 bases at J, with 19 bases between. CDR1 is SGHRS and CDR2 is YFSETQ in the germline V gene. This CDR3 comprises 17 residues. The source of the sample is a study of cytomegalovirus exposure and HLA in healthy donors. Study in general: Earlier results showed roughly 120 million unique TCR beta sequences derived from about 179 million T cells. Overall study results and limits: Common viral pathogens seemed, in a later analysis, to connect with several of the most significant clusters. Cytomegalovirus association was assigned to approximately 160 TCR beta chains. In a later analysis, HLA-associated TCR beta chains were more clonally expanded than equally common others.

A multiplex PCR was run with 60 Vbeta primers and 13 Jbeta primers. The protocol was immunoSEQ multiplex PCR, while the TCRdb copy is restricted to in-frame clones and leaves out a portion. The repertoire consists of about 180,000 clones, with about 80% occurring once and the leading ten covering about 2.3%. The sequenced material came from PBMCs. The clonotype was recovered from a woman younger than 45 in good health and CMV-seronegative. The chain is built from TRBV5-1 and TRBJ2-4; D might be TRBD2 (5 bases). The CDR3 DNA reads TGCGCCAGCAGCCTCGGTCTGAGGGAAATTACCAAAAACATTCAGTACTTC. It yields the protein CASSLGLREITKNIQYF.